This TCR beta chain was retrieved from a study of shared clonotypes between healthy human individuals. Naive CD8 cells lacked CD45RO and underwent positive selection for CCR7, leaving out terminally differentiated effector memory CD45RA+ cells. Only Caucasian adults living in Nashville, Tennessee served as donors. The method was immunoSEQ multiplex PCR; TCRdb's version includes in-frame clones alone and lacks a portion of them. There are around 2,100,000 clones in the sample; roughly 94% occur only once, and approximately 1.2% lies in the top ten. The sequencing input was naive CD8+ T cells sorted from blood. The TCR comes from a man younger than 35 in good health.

The CDR3 reads CASSSSAGGSYNEQFF. Here the CDR3 DNA reads TGTGCCAGCAGCTCGAGCGCGGGAGGGTCCTACAATGAGCAGTTCTTC. This chain uses TRBV7-8 with TRBJ2-1; 9 nucleotides agree with TRBD2. The CDR3 runs to 16 residues. Germline V gene sequence: CDR1 SGHVS, CDR2 FQNEAQ. The V gene end was trimmed by 4 bases and the J gene end by 1 base; junction bases not matched to a gene: 5. The full variable domain, its missing parts supplied by reference TRBV7-8 and TRBJ2-1, is GAGVSQSPRYKVAKRGQDVALRCDPISGHVSLFWYQQALGQGPEFLTYFQNEAQLDKSGLPSDRFFAERPEGSVSTLKIQRTQQEDSAVYLCASSSSAGGSYNEQFFGPGTRLTVL.